This TCR beta chain was retrieved from a study of blood T cells in healthy people across ages. Peripheral blood was drawn, ten milliliters per donor. The CDR3 is made up of 13 amino acids. Trimming took 3 bases from V and 6 from J; bases not matched to a gene: 1. In germline, CDR1 is LNHDA, CDR2 SQIVND (reference sequence). A sample-barcoded 5' primer and a J-beta primer mix were used in a second PCR of roughly 7 to 11 cycles. TCRdb processed the 5' RACE reads anew with MiXCR; each CDR3 protein has one entry. The table lists 800,000 to 950,000 distinct CDR3 sequences, almost 30% of them singletons. These data also formed part of another study, on T cells of mothers and their children. This second study says: Donation involved a few healthy Caucasian mothers and the six children that they had.

The receptor was isolated from a middle-aged woman in good health. The V and J genes are TRBV19 and TRBJ2-7; 11 bases map to TRBD1. Sequencing was done on a sample of blood. The CDR3 spells CASSMGQGGEQYF. In nucleotides, the CDR3 is TGTGCCAGTAGTATGGGACAGGGGGGCGAGCAGTACTTC. Complete variable domain (other parts from reference TRBV19 and TRBJ2-7): DGGITQSPKYLFRKEGQNVTLSCEQNLNHDAMYWYRQDPGQGLRLIYYSQIVNDFQKGDIAEGYSVSREKKESFPLTVTSAQKNPTAFYLCASSMGQGGEQYFGPGTRLTVT.